Included here is one T cell receptor beta chain sequence, with context. What it recognizes is unknown. The data originate from a study of Ad26.COV2.S vaccination and SARS-CoV-2 variants. Study results and limitations: TCR breadth and depth estimates may have understated total T cell responses. Relative to placebo recipients, vaccine recipients exhibited elevated spike-specific TCR breadth.

Deletions cut 4 bases from V and 5 bases from J, with 12 bases between. CDR3 size: 13 residues. Assay used: immunoSEQ multiplex PCR; TCRdb lists only in-frame clones, some missing. The sample lists about 410,000 clones, 75% to 90% seen once, with roughly 3.5% in the top ten. Noted treatment: over 15 received Ad26.COV2.S at low or high dose, single or two shots; roughly five received placebo; per-sample allocation not given. Sample collection was performed on day 63 after the first vaccine or placebo injection. The sequences come from peripheral blood, collected in a trial of Ad26.COV2.S vaccine versus placebo. This TCR was sampled from a person aged 18-60 years who received the Ad26.COV2.S COVID-19 vaccine or a placebo. The chain combines TRBV12-3 or TRBV12-4 with TRBJ2-7; possibly TRBD2 for D (5 bases). The CDR3 region has the DNA TGTGCCAGCAGTTCCTTGGGAGTGGACGAGCAGTACTTC. Residues: CASSSLGVDEQYF.